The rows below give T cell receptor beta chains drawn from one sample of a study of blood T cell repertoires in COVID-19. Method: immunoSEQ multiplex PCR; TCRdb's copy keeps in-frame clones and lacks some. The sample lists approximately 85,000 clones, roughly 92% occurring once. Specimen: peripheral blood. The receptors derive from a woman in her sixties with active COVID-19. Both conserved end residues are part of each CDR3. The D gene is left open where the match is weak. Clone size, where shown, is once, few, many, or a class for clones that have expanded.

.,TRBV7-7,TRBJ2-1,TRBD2,CASTPLADNEQFF,TGTGCTAGCACTCCACTAGCGGACAATGAGCAGTTCTTC
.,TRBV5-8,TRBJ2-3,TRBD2,CASSPSGTSTDTQYF,TGTGCCAGCAGCCCTAGCGGGACTAGCACAGATACGCAGTATTTT
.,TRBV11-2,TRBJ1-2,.,CASSPPARQPNYGYTF,TGTGCCAGCAGCCCTCCGGCGCGACAGCCTAACTATGGCTACACCTTC
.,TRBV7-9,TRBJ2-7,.,CASSLAAGLGEQYF,TGTGCCAGCAGCTTAGCTGCAGGGTTGGGCGAGCAGTACTTC
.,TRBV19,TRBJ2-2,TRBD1,CASRRQGSTGELFF,TGTGCCAGTAGGCGACAGGGTTCCACCGGGGAGCTGTTTTTT
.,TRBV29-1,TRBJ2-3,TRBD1,CSVEPRQGGSTDTQYF,TGCAGCGTTGAACCCCGACAGGGGGGTTCCACAGATACGCAGTATTTT
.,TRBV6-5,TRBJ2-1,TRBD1,CASSGQGAGNEQFF,TGTGCCAGCAGCGGACAGGGGGCAGGAAATGAGCAGTTCTTC
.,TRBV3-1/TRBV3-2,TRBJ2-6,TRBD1,CASSHSVGTGRGANVLTF,TGTGCCAGCAGCCATTCGGTCGGGACAGGGAGAGGGGCCAACGTCCTGACTTTC
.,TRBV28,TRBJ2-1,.,CASRIDRSYNEQFF,TGTGCCAGCAGGATAGACAGATCCTACAATGAGCAGTTCTTC
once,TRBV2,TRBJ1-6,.,CASHRDGDNSPLHF,TGTGCCAGCCACCGTGACGGGGATAATTCACCCCTCCACTTT
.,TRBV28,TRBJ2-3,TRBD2,CASSFQGGRAPDTQYF,TGTGCCAGCAGTTTTCAGGGCGGGAGGGCCCCAGATACGCAGTATTTT
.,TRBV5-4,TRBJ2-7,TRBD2,CASSLDAGGGAYEQYF,TGTGCCAGCAGCTTGGATGCGGGCGGGGGAGCCTACGAGCAGTACTTC
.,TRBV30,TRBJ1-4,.,CAWSGGREKLFF,TGTGCCTGGAGTGGAGGGAGGGAAAAACTGTTTTTT
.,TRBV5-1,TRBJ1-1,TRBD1,CASSFLGQGNTEAFF,TGCGCCAGCAGCTTCTTAGGACAGGGGAACACTGAAGCTTTCTTT
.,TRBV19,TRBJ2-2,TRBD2,CASSIIRRLAGVAGELFF,TGTGCCAGTAGTATTATACGTCGACTAGCGGGAGTGGCCGGGGAGCTGTTTTTT
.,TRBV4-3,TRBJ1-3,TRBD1,CASSQALATGIVGNTIYF,TGCGCCAGCAGCCAAGCCCTAGCGACAGGGATAGTTGGAAACACCATATATTTT